This entry concerns a single T cell receptor (beta chain). Its antigen target is currently unknown. No much larger clonotype is one base removed from it; base qualities were not supplied. These data originate in a study of radiotherapy plus CTLA-4 blockade in lung cancer (dated by TCRdb to the late 2010s). Regarding the research as a whole: Objective responses occurred in roughly 19% of enrolled patients, and 30% to 35% achieved disease control.

Library method: the immunoSEQ multiplex PCR assay. TCRdb obtained this table from immuneACCESS and retained in-frame rearrangements with V and J assigned. These tables miss some clones; where compared with another copy, unresolved V genes account for less than half of the shortfall, and the remainder is unexplained. In this sample the table shows approximately 75,000 clones, roughly 75% of which occur a single time. The ten top clones hold 7.1% of the sample. The study evaluated CTLA-4 blockade (ipilimumab) given together with focal radiation therapy in patients who had chemo-refractory metastatic non-small-cell lung cancer. Reading the germline V gene gives CDR1 SGHTA and CDR2 FQGNSA. The CDR3 goes from the cysteine to the phenylalanine over 14 residues. Just the 42-base CDR3 DNA is kept, in frame starting at base 1. V trim: 1 base; J trim: 7 bases; unmatched bases: 6. Points the paper makes about the study in general: After treatment with radiotherapy and ipilimumab, TCR clones that originated in tumors expanded in peripheral blood. The strongest predictors of response were reported to be early dynamic shifts in blood T cell clones along with a rise in serum interferon-beta following radiation.

The specimen was peripheral blood, collected from a patient treated with radiotherapy plus ipilimumab. This receptor was taken from a human donor with non-small cell lung cancer who had a complete response to radiotherapy plus ipilimumab. The receptor chain draws on TRBV7-2 and TRBJ1-2, with 7 bases matching TRBD1. CDR3 sequence: CASSLDDRDGGYTF. The DNA sequence follows: TGTGCCAGCAGCTTAGACGACAGGGATGGTGGCTACACCTTC.